The rows below give T cell receptor beta chains drawn from one sample of a study of T cell responses to AZD1222 COVID-19 vaccine. Profiled with immunoSEQ multiplex PCR; TCRdb holds only in-frame clones, not every one. The sample consists of about 140,000 clones, 80% to 90% of them appearing once. The sequences come from peripheral blood, collected on day 0 of AZD1222 vaccination. The origin of the receptors is an adult in good health. Both conserved end residues are part of each CDR3. The D gene is left open where the match is weak.

D gene | J gene | V gene | CDR3 DNA | CDR3 protein
TRBD2 | TRBJ2-1 | TRBV9 | TGTGCCAGCAGCGCCGGACTAGCGGGAGGTTATGAGCAGTTCTTC | CASSAGLAGGYEQFF
NA | TRBJ2-7 | TRBV14 | TGTGCCAGCAGCCAAGCGCTTTGGGCGGGGGAGCAGTACTTC | CASSQALWAGEQYF
TRBD1 | TRBJ2-7 | TRBV5-1 | TGCGCCAGCAGCCCGGACAGGGCCTACGAGCAGTACTTC | CASSPDRAYEQYF
NA | TRBJ1-5 | TRBV6-5 | TGTGCCAGCAGTCCCTCCGGAGGGCTCGGGCAGCCCCAGCATTTT | CASSPSGGLGQPQHF
NA | TRBJ2-7 | TRBV29-1 | TGCAGCGTTGGGGAGACAGAGACCTACGAGCAGTACTTC | CSVGETETYEQYF
NA | TRBJ1-1 | TRBV9 | TGTGCCAGCAGCGTAGGGGCAGTCTTTCGGGACACTGAAGCTTTCTTT | CASSVGAVFRDTEAFF
NA | TRBJ1-2 | TRBV6-2/TRBV6-3 | TGTGCCAGCAGTACCTTCGAATTAGCTTATGGCTACACCTTC | CASSTFELAYGYTF
NA | TRBJ1-2 | TRBV11-1 | TGTGCCAGCAGCCCCGGGACCTATGGCTACACCTTC | CASSPGTYGYTF
NA | TRBJ1-1 | TRBV29-1 | TGCAGCGTCGCCCCGGGACTGACGAACACTGAAGCTTTCTTT | CSVAPGLTNTEAFF
TRBD1 | TRBJ1-3 | TRBV27 | TGTGCCAGCAGTTTGTTACCGGGACAGAGCTCTGGAAACACCATATATTTT | CASSLLPGQSSGNTIYF